This TCR beta chain was sequenced during a study of CXCR3-negative and CXCR3-positive naive CD8 T cells. Triplicate sorting captured about 320,000 cells each from every CD8+ T cell subset. Germline CDR1 and CDR2: LNHDA and SQIVND (reference sequence). CDR3 length: 11 amino acids. Study-wide results and limits: The TRB CDR3s that CXCR3-positive naive cells carried were more hydrophobic than those of CXCR3-negative naive cells. Naive subsets expressed similar surface CD5; TRB CDR3 features served to infer TCR strength. Naive cells, whether CXCR3-negative or CXCR3-positive, had similar TRBV-TRBJ usage, while memory cells differed. CXCR3 expression dropped partially after cryopreservation, and most assays relied on fresh PBMCs.

UMI-labeled 5' RACE TRB cDNA libraries were prepared from the cells. Reprocessing the 5' RACE reads, TCRdb reports a single entry for every CDR3 protein and omits DNA. Its listing shows some 150,000 distinct CDR3 sequences. Worth noting for this clonotype: Its antigen is not identified.

The gene calls are TRBV19 and TRBJ1-1. Sequencing input: naive CXCR3+ CD8+ T cells from blood. Described subset: CD45RO-CCR7+CD27+CD95- naive CD8+ T cells expressing CXCR3 (TNR3+). This clonotype was obtained from a human donor in good health. Some clones in this sample may be carry-over from other donors' samples. Here the CDR3 reads CASSITREAFF.